Each of the 2 T cell receptor beta chains below was sequenced from the same sample in a study of cytomegalovirus exposure and HLA in healthy donors. Use of 60 Vbeta and 13 Jbeta primers characterized the PCR. Profiling relied on immunoSEQ multiplex PCR, and the TCRdb table lists in-frame clones only, not all of them. The sample consists of around 130,000 clones, 81% of them appearing once. The sample consisted of PBMCs. These receptors were obtained from a man aged 18 to 29 in good health and CMV-seronegative.

The V call is TRBV28, the J call TRBJ1-2, with a possible D match to TRBD1 (5 bases). The CDR3 totals 14 residues. V was clipped by 6 bases and J by 3 bases, with 14 bases between them. Germline V gives CDR1 MDHEN, CDR2 SYDVKM. The CDR3 nucleotides are TGTGCCAGCAGCCGGCGGGACGGCCACTATGGCTACACCTTC. Protein product: CASSRRDGHYGYTF.

V and J are TRBV4-3 and TRBJ1-2; TRBD1 matches 10 bases. The length of the CDR3 is 15 residues. CDR1 is LGHNA, CDR2 YSLEER, per germline. Trimming took 3 bases from V and 3 from J; bases not matched to a gene: 4. The CDR3 DNA reads TGCGCCAGCAGCCAGGGACAGGGGCCGTACTATGGCTACACCTTC. Protein sequence: CASSQGQGPYYGYTF.